This T cell receptor beta chain appears in the sequencing data of a study of vaccination effects on CD4 cells after COVID-19. Trimming stripped 4 bases from V and 2 bases from J, with 9 bases between. Germline V gene data show CDR1 as GTSNPN and CDR2 as SVGIG (reference sequence). The CDR3 covers 13 residues. Measured with immunoSEQ multiplex PCR; TCRdb has only the in-frame clones, and not every one. The data hold about 76,000 clones, with roughly three quarters observed a single time. About this clone: Its antigen is unknown.

Culture proceeded for approximately 9 days, and CD4+ T cells were then isolated. The origin of this receptor is a human donor who received a COVID-19 vaccine. The chain joins TRBV30 to TRBJ1-5; maybe TRBD1 (5 bases). The material was CD4+ T cells from PBMCs cultured without peptide, obtained before COVID-19 vaccination. CDR3 sequence reads: CAWKTGGNQPQHF. The DNA for the CDR3 is TGTGCCTGGAAAACGGGGGGCAATCAGCCCCAGCATTTT.